This is a list of T cell receptor beta chains from one sample in a study of human T cells and chemical hapten exposure. One entry per CDR3 protein results from TCRdb running MiXCR on the RACE reads. The sample carries 150,000 to 200,000 distinct CDR3 sequences, under 35% recorded once. The sample was whole blood, taken in connection with sensitization to the hapten diphenylcyclopropenone (DPC). Source of these receptors: a woman aged 25 to 39 with alopecia areata. Some clones in this sample may be carry-over from other donors' samples. Both conserved end residues are part of each CDR3. Fields, in order: V gene, D gene, J gene, clone size, CDR3 protein, CDR3 DNA. D genes are given only for firm matches. The size entry is marked missing in some rows and otherwise reads once, few, many or a size class.

TRBV29-1,.,TRBJ2-3,few,CSIRDDTQYF,TGCAGCATTCGAGATGATACGCAGTATTTT
TRBV29-1,.,TRBJ1-1,many,CSGMNTEAFF,TGCAGCGGGATGAACACTGAAGCTTTCTTT
TRBV28,.,TRBJ1-2,.,CASRVSGFYGYTF,TGTGCCAGCAGGGTATCCGGGTTCTATGGCTACACCTTC
TRBV20-1,.,TRBJ1-2,.,CSASLTQEGYGYTF,TGCAGTGCTAGCTTAACACAGGAGGGCTATGGCTACACCTTC
TRBV6-5,.,TRBJ1-1,many,CASSNYWGGWNTEAFF,TGTGCCAGCAGTAATTACTGGGGGGGGTGGAACACTGAAGCTTTCTTT
TRBV29-1,TRBD1,TRBJ1-3,.,CSVRQGAGNTIYF,TGCAGCGTCCGACAGGGCGCTGGAAACACCATATATTTT
TRBV29-1,.,TRBJ2-5,.,CSVEGPQETQYF,TGCAGCGTTGAGGGGCCCCAAGAGACCCAGTACTTC
TRBV29-1,.,TRBJ1-2,.,CSVEVGVGGYTF,TGCAGCGTTGAAGTAGGGGTAGGAGGCTACACCTTC
TRBV7-9,TRBD1,TRBJ1-5,.,CASSQQGSNQPQHF,TGTGCCAGCAGCCAACAGGGGAGCAATCAGCCCCAGCATTTT
TRBV6-5,.,TRBJ1-1,.,CASRPGRRGTEAFF,TGTGCCAGCAGGCCGGGACGAAGGGGGACTGAAGCTTTCTTT
TRBV7-9,.,TRBJ2-1,.,CASSFPHLDEQFF,TGTGCCAGCAGCTTCCCCCACTTGGATGAGCAGTTCTTC
TRBV5-1,.,TRBJ2-7,few,CASSLSQGYEQYF,TGCGCCAGCAGCTTATCGCAGGGTTACGAGCAGTACTTC
TRBV5-1,.,TRBJ2-7,.,CASSPGQTAYEQYF,TGCGCCAGCAGCCCCGGACAGACCGCCTACGAGCAGTACTTC
TRBV28,TRBD2,TRBJ2-7,.,CASRWGSGGRLEQYF,TGTGCCAGCAGGTGGGGCAGCGGGGGCCGGCTGGAGCAGTACTTC
TRBV7-2,.,TRBJ1-5,.,CASSLQVTNQPQHF,TGTGCCAGCAGCTTGCAGGTTACCAATCAGCCCCAGCATTTT
TRBV29-1,.,TRBJ1-2,once,CSVDSGESGYTF,TGCAGCGTTGATTCGGGGGAGAGTGGCTACACCTTC
TRBV27,TRBD2,TRBJ2-7,few,CASVETSGSAEQYF,TGTGCCAGCGTCGAGACTAGCGGGAGCGCCGAGCAGTACTTC
TRBV7-2,.,TRBJ1-6,few,CASSSAGDRSPLHF,TGTGCCAGCAGCTCGGCGGGGGACCGGTCACCCCTCCACTTT
TRBV10-3,TRBD1,TRBJ1-6,few,CAISEGLGTGVSPLHF,TGTGCCATCAGTGAGGGGCTCGGGACAGGGGTTTCACCCCTCCACTTT
TRBV28,TRBD1,TRBJ2-2,.,CASQRDRAAGELFF,TGTGCCAGCCAACGGGACAGGGCGGCCGGGGAGCTGTTTTTT
TRBV20-1,.,TRBJ1-6,.,CSASKESGGNSPLHF,TGCAGTGCTAGTAAGGAATCCGGCGGCAATTCACCCCTCCACTTT
TRBV6-5,TRBD2,TRBJ2-3,.,CASSSPSGSTDTQYF,TGTGCCAGCAGCTCGCCTAGCGGTAGCACAGATACGCAGTATTTT
TRBV28,.,TRBJ1-2,few,CASRWGTGYGYTF,TGTGCCAGCAGGTGGGGCACAGGCTATGGCTACACCTTC
TRBV9,TRBD2,TRBJ2-2,.,CASSVSGRKTGELFF,TGTGCCAGCAGCGTTTCCGGGAGGAAGACCGGGGAGCTGTTTTTT
TRBV28,.,TRBJ2-7,few,CASSPVGSYEQYF,TGTGCCAGCAGTCCCGTGGGCTCCTACGAGCAGTACTTC
TRBV29-1,.,TRBJ2-2,.,CSVGHSNTGELFF,TGCAGCGTCGGACACTCGAACACCGGGGAGCTGTTTTTT
TRBV28,.,TRBJ1-2,many,CASSLSGLRDYGYTF,TGTGCCAGCAGTTTGTCCGGGCTGAGGGACTATGGCTACACCTTC
TRBV11-2,.,TRBJ1-1,many,CASGQEKNTEAFF,TGTGCCAGCGGGCAGGAGAAGAACACTGAAGCTTTCTTT
TRBV28,TRBD1,TRBJ2-7,.,CASSLSGQGEGQYF,TGTGCCAGCAGTTTGTCGGGACAGGGAGAGGGGCAGTACTTC
TRBV5-1,.,TRBJ1-4,.,CASSLSGGTNEKLFF,TGCGCCAGCAGCTTGTCGGGGGGCACTAATGAAAAACTGTTTTTT
TRBV10-3,.,TRBJ1-2,few,CAISDRDGYTF,TGTGCCATCAGTGACAGGGATGGCTACACCTTC
TRBV7-2,TRBD2,TRBJ2-7,.,CASSLGAGVPTYEQYF,TGTGCCAGCAGCTTAGGTGCGGGGGTACCTACTTACGAGCAGTACTTC
TRBV2,.,TRBJ2-2,.,CASSDEYTGELFF,TGTGCCAGCAGTGACGAGTACACCGGGGAGCTGTTTTTT
TRBV5-4,TRBD2,TRBJ2-3,.,CASTPGGKRGTDTQYF,TGTGCCAGCACCCCCGGGGGCAAGCGGGGGACAGATACGCAGTATTTT
TRBV9,.,TRBJ2-1,many,CASSVGSSYNEQFF,TGTGCCAGCAGCGTTGGTAGTTCTTACAATGAGCAGTTCTTC
TRBV20-1,TRBD1,TRBJ2-7,.,CSTSLGTGGRYEQYF,TGCAGTACTAGCCTTGGGACAGGGGGCCGCTACGAGCAGTACTTC
TRBV9,TRBD1,TRBJ2-6,.,CASSVTTGGGSGANVLTF,TGTGCCAGCAGCGTTACGACAGGGGGAGGCTCTGGGGCCAACGTCCTGACTTTC
TRBV29-1,TRBD1,TRBJ1-2,many,CSVDGTGRVVGYTF,TGCAGCGTTGATGGGACAGGGCGAGTCGTTGGCTACACCTTC
TRBV4-3,TRBD1,TRBJ2-7,few,CASSQRTGGDEQYF,TGCGCCAGCAGCCAACGGACAGGGGGCGACGAGCAGTACTTC
TRBV10-3,TRBD2,TRBJ2-1,few,CAISPWTSGSLDEQFF,TGTGCCATCAGTCCGTGGACTAGCGGGAGCCTCGATGAGCAGTTCTTC
TRBV29-1,.,TRBJ1-2,.,CSVDYPGTYGYTF,TGCAGCGTTGATTATCCAGGAACCTATGGCTACACCTTC
TRBV5-1,TRBD1,TRBJ2-3,few,CASSYGQATDTQYF,TGCGCCAGCAGCTATGGACAGGCCACAGATACGCAGTATTTT
TRBV5-1,.,TRBJ2-3,.,CASSARGGADTQYF,TGCGCCAGCAGCGCCAGGGGTGGGGCAGATACGCAGTATTTT